One and the same sample provided the 25 T cell receptor beta chains below, sequenced in a study of blood T cell repertoires in COVID-19. Clones were read by immunoSEQ multiplex PCR, and TCRdb kept only the in-frame ones, dropping some. Among 200,000 to 250,000 clones, around four fifths were seen once, and the ten largest hold about 1.9%. Sample: peripheral blood. Source of these receptors: a woman aged 80 or over with acute or convalescent COVID-19.

The chain is built from TRBV5-1 and TRBJ2-1; 12 nucleotides line up with TRBD2. The CDR3 is 20 amino acids. With 0 bases clipped from V and 2 bases from J, the junction kept 12 bases outside the gene matches. Germline CDR1 is SGHRS and CDR2 is YFSETQ. The CDR3: CASSLGFLATSGSTYNEQFF. The CDR3 region has the DNA TGCGCCAGCAGCTTGGGTTTTTTGGCGACTAGCGGGAGTACCTACAATGAGCAGTTCTTC.

The chain links TRBV14 to TRBJ2-2, with D perhaps TRBD2 (6 bases). The V end was cut by 5 bases, the J end by 5 bases, with 15 bases between. This CDR3 is 15 amino acids long. The germline gives CDR1 SGHDN, CDR2 FVKESK. The CDR3 reads CASSFRDSWTGELFF. DNA of the CDR3: TGTGCCAGCAGCTTCCGGGACTCATGGACCGGGGAGCTGTTTTTT.

The J gene is TRBJ1-6, the V gene TRBV7-2; the D gene is possibly TRBD1 (5 bases). The CDR3 consists of 16 residues. CDR1 is SGHTA and CDR2 is FQGNSA in the germline V gene. Trimming pared 1 base from V and 10 bases from J, leaving 17 bases between. In nucleotides, the CDR3 is TGTGCCAGCAGCTTAGTGGATGCAGGGATGGGATCACCCCTCCACTTT. Residues: CASSLVDAGMGSPLHF.

The gene calls are TRBV6-5 and TRBJ2-2; TRBD1 aligns across 7 bases. CDR1 is MNHEY and CDR2 is SVGAGI in the germline V gene. V gave up 6 bases and J gave up 6 bases; unmatched junction bases: 7. The CDR3 is 14 residues long. This CDR3 reads CASRNRGSAGELFF. The DNA for the CDR3 is TGTGCCAGCAGGAACAGGGGCTCTGCCGGGGAGCTGTTTTTT.

Only one count was recorded for this clone. This same CDR3 is encoded by further DNA sequences in the sample. The V gene is TRBV29-1, the J gene TRBJ2-7, with D possibly TRBD1 on 6 matching bases. V lost 4 bases to trimming and J lost 2 bases, with 9 bases between them. This CDR3 spans 12 amino acids. Germline V gene lookup returns CDR1 SQVTM and CDR2 ANQGSEA. The CDR3 nucleotides are TGCAGCGTTGGGGACACCGCCTACGAGCAGTACTTC. This encodes CSVGDTAYEQYF.

The chain carries TRBV5-1 and TRBJ1-3, with a weak D call TRBD1 (6 bases). Germline values: CDR1 SGHRS, CDR2 YFSETQ. This CDR3 comprises 14 residues. Trimming took 0 bases from V and 4 from J, leaving 8 bases between them. The CDR3 is CASSLGQEGNTIYF. In DNA, the CDR3 is TGCGCCAGCAGCTTGGGACAGGAGGGAAACACCATATATTTT.

J is TRBJ2-1 and V is TRBV5-1, with D possibly being TRBD1 (6 bases). V lost 5 bases and J lost 2, with 11 bases in between. Germline CDR1 reads SGHRS; CDR2 reads YFSETQ. The length of the CDR3 is 14 residues. The CDR3: CASRQGFTYNEQFF. Here the CDR3 DNA reads TGCGCCAGCAGGCAGGGGTTTACCTACAATGAGCAGTTCTTC.

The J gene is TRBJ2-7, the V gene TRBV7-2, with TRBD1 as a possible D gene (7 bases). V was clipped by 0 bases and J by 0 bases, with 12 bases between them. CDR1 and CDR2 (germline): SGHTA, FQGNSA. This CDR3 comprises 16 residues. As DNA, the CDR3 is TGTGCCAGCAGCTTAGCGGGGGGACAGTACTCCTACGAGCAGTACTTC. It codes for CASSLAGGQYSYEQYF.

This clone was detected once. J is TRBJ1-2 and V is TRBV28; TRBD1 matches 8 bases. Trimming removed 3 bases from V and 4 bases from J; junction bases left unmatched: 4. The CDR3 sequence is 14 residues long. CDR1 is MDHEN and CDR2 is SYDVKM in the germline V gene. The CDR3 is CASSFTGGPYGYTF. The CDR3 region has the DNA TGTGCCAGCAGTTTCACAGGGGGGCCCTATGGCTACACCTTC.

The V and J genes are TRBV7-2 and TRBJ2-1; no clear D. The length of the CDR3 is 12 residues. V lost 1 base and J lost 10, with 8 bases in between. The V gene's germline CDR1 is SGHTA and CDR2 FQGNSA. The CDR3 nucleotides are TGTGCCAGCAGCTTAGGTATACTAGAGCAGTTCTTC. It is translated as CASSLGILEQFF.

The chain links TRBV7-2 to TRBJ1-6; D is ambiguous. The CDR3 extends over 14 amino acids. Between the trimmed V and J ends, which lost 2 bases and 8 bases, there was a span of 10 bases. CDR1 and CDR2 from the germline V gene are SGHTA and FQGNSA. As DNA, the CDR3 is TGTGCCAGCAGCTTATTCCCCTTCGATTCACCCCTCCACTTT. Translating it yields CASSLFPFDSPLHF.

This sequence joins TRBV25-1 and TRBJ2-3; maybe TRBD2 (6 bases). V was pared by 3 bases and J by 5 bases, with 18 bases between. CDR1 and CDR2 from the germline V gene are MGHDK and SYGVNS. The CDR3 runs to 16 residues. CDR3 sequence reads: CASSDSLGTGEDTQYF. CDR3 DNA: TGTGCCAGCAGTGACTCCTTGGGTACGGGAGAAGATACGCAGTATTTT.

This chain joins TRBV7-9 and TRBJ2-7, with 11 nucleotides matching TRBD1. Germline V gives CDR1 SEHNR, CDR2 FQNEAQ (reference sequence). This CDR3 has 15 residues. J lost 3 bases, V lost 1 base, and 2 bases had no gene match. The CDR3 bases are TGTGCCAGCAGCTTAGGGACAGGGGGCGGCTACGAGCAGTACTTC. As protein: CASSLGTGGGYEQYF.

This clone showed up just a few times. The chain has TRBV30 and TRBJ1-2, with D hard to call. Germline V gene lookup returns CDR1 GTSNPN and CDR2 SVGIG (reference sequence). Trimming removed 2 bases from V and 4 bases from J, with 8 bases in between. CDR3 length equals 12 residues. CDR3 in amino acids: CAWSLGVYGYTF. In nucleotides, the CDR3 is TGTGCCTGGAGTCTCGGGGTCTATGGCTACACCTTC.

Only one count was recorded for this clone. The gene calls are TRBV6-4 and TRBJ2-1; the match to TRBD2 covers 13 bases. Germline values: CDR1 MRHNA, CDR2 SNTAGT. The CDR3 extends over 17 amino acids. The ends lost 0 bases at V and 7 bases at J; junction bases unmatched: 6. The CDR3 here is CASSDSPLAGGPNEQFF. CDR3 DNA: TGTGCCAGCAGTGACTCCCCACTAGCGGGGGGGCCGAATGAGCAGTTCTTC.

This rearrangement joins TRBV28 to TRBJ1-6; perhaps TRBD1 as D (5 bases). Looked up from germline, CDR1 is MDHEN and CDR2 is SYDVKM. Trimming removed 8 bases at V and 10 bases at J, with 24 bases between. CDR3 length: 16 amino acids. The CDR3 sequence: CASSTPKAGYVSPLHF. The CDR3 DNA reads as TGTGCCAGCTCCACACCGAAGGCAGGGTACGTGTCACCCCTCCACTTT.

CDR3 protein: CASSPGTRGETQYF. The CDR3 bases are TGTGCCAGCAGCCCTGGGACTAGGGGGGAGACCCAGTACTTC. V usage is TRBV5-4 and J usage is TRBJ2-5; the match to TRBD2 covers 8 bases. CDR3 length: 14 amino acids. Germline V gene lookup returns CDR1 SGHNT and CDR2 YYREEE (reference sequence). Trimming cost V 4 bases and J 5 bases; bases outside gene matches: 7.

This clone was found a few times. The rearrangement links TRBV5-5 to TRBJ1-1; no firm D call. V was cut by 4 bases and J by 4 bases, with 11 bases left in between. Germline assignment: CDR1 SGHKS and CDR2 YYEKEE (reference sequence). The CDR3 totals 13 residues. The CDR3, as DNA: TGTGCCAGCAGCGGACGGCGGGTCACTGAAGCTTTCTTT. Translated, it gives CASSGRRVTEAFF.

The rearrangement joins TRBV4-2 to TRBJ1-3; D not certain. Germline V gene sequence: CDR1 LGHNA, CDR2 YNFKEQ. CDR3 size: 15 residues. V shed 3 bases and J shed 3 bases, with 12 bases lying between them. CDR3 region: CASSHLGRDGNTIYF. CDR3 DNA sequence: TGTGCCAGCAGCCACCTCGGGAGGGATGGAAACACCATATATTTT.

The chain carries TRBV30 and TRBJ1-2, with D possibly TRBD1 on 5 matching bases. The germline gives CDR1 GTSNPN, CDR2 SVGIG (reference sequence). This CDR3 contains 14 residues. The ends were cut back, 8 bases at V and 8 bases at J, with 24 bases in the middle. CDR3 sequence reads: CARTHPGRAGGYTF. The CDR3 DNA reads as TGTGCCCGGACCCACCCAGGGAGAGCGGGGGGCTACACCTTC.

This clone was picked up one time. This chain joins TRBV6-5 and TRBJ2-3; D is ambiguous. The germline V gene has CDR1 MNHEY and CDR2 SVGAGI. The CDR3 is 14 amino acids. V lost 4 bases, J lost 0 bases, and 8 bases lay in between. CDR3: CASSLRRSTDTQYF. The CDR3, as DNA: TGTGCCAGCAGTTTGAGGCGAAGCACAGATACGCAGTATTTT.

This clone appeared a few times. V gene TRBV20-1 combines with J gene TRBJ2-3, with 9 positions matching TRBD2. The V gene's germline CDR1 is DFQATT and CDR2 SNEGSKA (reference sequence). This CDR3 contains 15 residues. Germline trimming cut 3 bases from V and 1 base from J; bases unmatched to any gene: 5. In DNA, the CDR3 is TGCAGTGCTAGTAGCAGGACTAGCGGCACAGATACGCAGTATTTT. Protein product: CSASSRTSGTDTQYF.

Here the CDR3 reads CASSLAGYGYTF. CDR3 DNA sequence: TGTGCCAGCAGTTTAGCGGGCTATGGCTACACCTTC. This sequence joins TRBV28 and TRBJ1-2; no clear D gene. The CDR3 spans 12 residues. The V end was cut by 2 bases, the J end by 4 bases, with 5 bases between. Looked up from germline, CDR1 is MDHEN and CDR2 is SYDVKM.

The V and J genes are TRBV18 and TRBJ1-6, with 9 nucleotides matching TRBD1. In germline, CDR1 is KGHSH, CDR2 LQKENI. J gave up 9 bases and V 4 bases, and 7 bases lay outside the gene matches. CDR3 size: 15 residues. This CDR3 reads CASSLSGQGSSPLHF. The DNA for the CDR3 is TGTGCCAGCTCACTCTCGGGACAGGGATCTTCACCCCTCCACTTT.

The rearrangement joins TRBV27 to TRBJ1-2; D is perhaps TRBD1 (5 bases). The CDR3 loop spans 14 amino acids. Germline CDR1 reads MNHEY; CDR2 reads SMNVEV (reference sequence). Trimming took off 0 bases at V and 7 bases at J, with 12 bases between the two ends. The CDR3 region has the DNA TGTGCCAGCAGTTTATCCCCCAGGGTGTCTGGCTACACCTTC. Its translation: CASSLSPRVSGYTF.